Detailed here is one T cell receptor beta chain. Its antigen is unknown. CDR3 length: 14 residues. Per germline, CDR1 KGHSH and CDR2 LQKENI. V lost 3 bases to trimming and J lost 6 bases, with 14 bases between them. The data stem from a study of cytomegalovirus exposure and HLA in healthy donors. Study as a whole: Unique TCR beta sequences numbering some 110 million came from approximately 180 million T cells in an earlier analysis.

The study ran its PCR with 60 Vbeta and 13 Jbeta primers. Produced via immunoSEQ multiplex PCR; TCRdb's table is partial and in-frame only. The data show approximately 120,000 clones, around 80% seen once. Points from the study as a whole: Follow-up analysis later connected one missense variant in DCLRE1C with trimming of TCR beta V- and J-genes. Earlier results showed most TCR beta V segments being productive about 90% or about 30% of the time.

This chain joins TRBV18 and TRBJ1-2; a weak D match, TRBD1 (5 bases). Material: PBMCs. This clonotype originated in a man aged 50 or older in good health and CMV-seronegative. CDR3 nucleotide sequence: TGTGCCAGCTCACCCGGGTCCTGGGGGGATGGCTACACCTTC. Amino acids: CASSPGSWGDGYTF.